This TCR beta chain was sequenced during a study of blood T cell repertoires in COVID-19. Study context: COVID-19 samples from acute and convalescent phases originated in the United States, Italy and Spain. T cells, B-cell-depleted T cells, or PBMCs provided the cDNA or gDNA that served as material.

Method: immunoSEQ multiplex PCR; TCRdb's copy keeps in-frame clones and lacks some. The sample yields 95,000 to 150,000 clones, 65% to 90% seen once. Sequences were obtained from peripheral blood. This sequence originates from a man aged 80 or over with active or convalescent COVID-19.

The CDR3 DNA reads as TGTGCCAGTAGTATAGATCATGGGACTAGCGGATTTAATGAGCAGTTCTTC. This sequence encodes CASSIDHGTSGFNEQFF. The chain is built from TRBV19 and TRBJ2-1; 11 bases line up with TRBD2. V dropped 0 bases and J dropped 7; count of bases not matched to a gene: 8. From germline, CDR1 is LNHDA and CDR2 SQIVND (reference sequence). CDR3 length: 17 residues.